Listed below are T cell receptor beta chains from one sample, sequenced in a study of CD8+ T cells in alopecia areata. Profiled with immunoSEQ multiplex PCR; TCRdb holds only in-frame clones, not every one. Counted here are approximately 210,000 clones, more than 55% occurring once; the ten biggest clones make up less than 3.5%. The sequencing used CD4+ T cells sorted from blood, collected at week 4, from a patient treated with tofacitinib. Receptor source: a human donor with alopecia areata. Each CDR3 is given with its conserved first and last residue. The D gene is left open where the match is weak. Clone size is stated in some rows and not others, as once, few, many or a class when expanded.

v_gene	abundance	d_gene	j_gene	CDR3aa	CDR3nt
TRBV29-1	NA	NA	TRBJ2-1	CSVEREQFF	TGCAGCGTTGAAAGGGAGCAGTTCTTC
TRBV5-4	NA	TRBD1	TRBJ1-2	CASSGTGWAYGYTF	TGTGCCAGCAGCGGGACAGGGTGGGCCTATGGCTACACCTTC
TRBV28	NA	NA	TRBJ2-7	CASGYRPGRALEQYF	TGTGCCAGCGGATATCGGCCGGGCAGGGCCCTCGAGCAGTACTTC
TRBV27	NA	TRBD1	TRBJ1-5	CASGAGTGKGGQPQHF	TGTGCCAGCGGAGCGGGGACAGGGAAGGGGGGTCAGCCCCAGCATTTT
TRBV30	NA	NA	TRBJ2-2	CAWSLPGELFF	TGTGCCTGGAGTCTACCCGGGGAGCTGTTTTTT
TRBV6-5	NA	NA	TRBJ1-1	CASKEDGVNTEAFF	TGTGCCAGCAAGGAGGACGGAGTGAACACTGAAGCTTTCTTT
TRBV9	NA	NA	TRBJ1-4	CASSVERDNGEKLFF	TGTGCCAGCAGCGTAGAGCGGGACAACGGCGAAAAACTGTTTTTT
TRBV29-1	few	NA	TRBJ1-1	CSVERRVVAEAFF	TGCAGCGTTGAACGCAGGGTAGTGGCTGAAGCTTTCTTT
TRBV28	NA	NA	TRBJ2-5	CSCGQRQETQYF	TGTTCCTGTGGACAGCGTCAAGAGACCCAGTACTTC
TRBV30	NA	TRBD1	TRBJ1-4	CALGLGGEKLFF	TGTGCCTTGGGTCTAGGGGGCGAAAAACTGTTTTTT
TRBV28	NA	NA	TRBJ2-7	CASSLRVNLYEQYF	TGTGCCAGCAGTCTCCGGGTGAACCTCTACGAGCAGTACTTC
TRBV2	once	TRBD1	TRBJ1-2	CASRGQGGGYTF	TGTGCCAGCAGAGGACAGGGTGGAGGCTACACCTTC
TRBV15	NA	NA	TRBJ2-3	CATAIPGLRNTDTQYF	TGTGCCACCGCTATTCCGGGACTCCGGAACACAGATACGCAGTATTTT
TRBV5-1	once	TRBD2	TRBJ2-7	CASSLGGTTSYEQYF	TGCGCCAGCAGCTTGGGAGGGACTACATCCTACGAGCAGTACTTC
TRBV25-1	few	TRBD1	TRBJ2-7	CASSNRQGSYEQYF	TGTGCCAGCAGTAATCGACAGGGTTCCTACGAGCAGTACTTC
TRBV2	NA	NA	TRBJ2-5	CASSEDQERGGETQYF	TGTGCCAGCAGTGAAGACCAGGAAAGGGGAGGTGAGACCCAGTACTTC
TRBV30	NA	NA	TRBJ2-6	CAWSVLVGTGANVLTF	TGTGCCTGGAGTGTACTGGTAGGGACTGGGGCCAACGTCCTGACTTTC
TRBV27	NA	NA	TRBJ1-2	CASSRRALNAYGYTF	TGTGCCAGCAGCAGACGGGCCCTGAACGCCTATGGCTACACCTTC
TRBV4-3	once	TRBD1	TRBJ1-2	CASSQEPGQLNYGYTF	TGCGCCAGCAGCCAAGAGCCGGGACAGCTTAACTATGGCTACACCTTC
TRBV29-1	NA	TRBD1	TRBJ1-1	CSVRTGATEAFF	TGCAGCGTTAGGACAGGGGCCACTGAAGCTTTCTTT
TRBV6-5	NA	NA	TRBJ2-7	CASRGRGYEQYF	TGTGCCAGCCGGGGACGGGGATACGAGCAGTACTTC
TRBV13	NA	NA	TRBJ2-3	CASSLRGVDTQYF	TGTGCCAGCAGCTTAAGGGGTGTCGATACGCAGTATTTT
TRBV5-6	NA	NA	TRBJ1-5	CASSLMVSGFQPQHF	TGTGCCAGCAGCTTGATGGTGTCAGGTTTTCAGCCCCAGCATTTT
TRBV6-5	few	NA	TRBJ2-3	CASVSSSTDTQYF	TGTGCCAGCGTCAGCAGTAGCACAGATACGCAGTATTTT
TRBV27	once	NA	TRBJ1-1	CASSRAGDSNTEAFF	TGTGCCAGCAGTAGGGCAGGGGATTCAAACACTGAAGCTTTCTTT
TRBV4-1	NA	NA	TRBJ2-5	CASSQFSGQETQYF	TGCGCCAGCAGCCAGTTTAGCGGCCAAGAGACCCAGTACTTC
TRBV28	NA	NA	TRBJ2-7	CAALGRPGYEQYF	TGTGCCGCTCTGGGGCGCCCGGGCTACGAGCAGTACTTC